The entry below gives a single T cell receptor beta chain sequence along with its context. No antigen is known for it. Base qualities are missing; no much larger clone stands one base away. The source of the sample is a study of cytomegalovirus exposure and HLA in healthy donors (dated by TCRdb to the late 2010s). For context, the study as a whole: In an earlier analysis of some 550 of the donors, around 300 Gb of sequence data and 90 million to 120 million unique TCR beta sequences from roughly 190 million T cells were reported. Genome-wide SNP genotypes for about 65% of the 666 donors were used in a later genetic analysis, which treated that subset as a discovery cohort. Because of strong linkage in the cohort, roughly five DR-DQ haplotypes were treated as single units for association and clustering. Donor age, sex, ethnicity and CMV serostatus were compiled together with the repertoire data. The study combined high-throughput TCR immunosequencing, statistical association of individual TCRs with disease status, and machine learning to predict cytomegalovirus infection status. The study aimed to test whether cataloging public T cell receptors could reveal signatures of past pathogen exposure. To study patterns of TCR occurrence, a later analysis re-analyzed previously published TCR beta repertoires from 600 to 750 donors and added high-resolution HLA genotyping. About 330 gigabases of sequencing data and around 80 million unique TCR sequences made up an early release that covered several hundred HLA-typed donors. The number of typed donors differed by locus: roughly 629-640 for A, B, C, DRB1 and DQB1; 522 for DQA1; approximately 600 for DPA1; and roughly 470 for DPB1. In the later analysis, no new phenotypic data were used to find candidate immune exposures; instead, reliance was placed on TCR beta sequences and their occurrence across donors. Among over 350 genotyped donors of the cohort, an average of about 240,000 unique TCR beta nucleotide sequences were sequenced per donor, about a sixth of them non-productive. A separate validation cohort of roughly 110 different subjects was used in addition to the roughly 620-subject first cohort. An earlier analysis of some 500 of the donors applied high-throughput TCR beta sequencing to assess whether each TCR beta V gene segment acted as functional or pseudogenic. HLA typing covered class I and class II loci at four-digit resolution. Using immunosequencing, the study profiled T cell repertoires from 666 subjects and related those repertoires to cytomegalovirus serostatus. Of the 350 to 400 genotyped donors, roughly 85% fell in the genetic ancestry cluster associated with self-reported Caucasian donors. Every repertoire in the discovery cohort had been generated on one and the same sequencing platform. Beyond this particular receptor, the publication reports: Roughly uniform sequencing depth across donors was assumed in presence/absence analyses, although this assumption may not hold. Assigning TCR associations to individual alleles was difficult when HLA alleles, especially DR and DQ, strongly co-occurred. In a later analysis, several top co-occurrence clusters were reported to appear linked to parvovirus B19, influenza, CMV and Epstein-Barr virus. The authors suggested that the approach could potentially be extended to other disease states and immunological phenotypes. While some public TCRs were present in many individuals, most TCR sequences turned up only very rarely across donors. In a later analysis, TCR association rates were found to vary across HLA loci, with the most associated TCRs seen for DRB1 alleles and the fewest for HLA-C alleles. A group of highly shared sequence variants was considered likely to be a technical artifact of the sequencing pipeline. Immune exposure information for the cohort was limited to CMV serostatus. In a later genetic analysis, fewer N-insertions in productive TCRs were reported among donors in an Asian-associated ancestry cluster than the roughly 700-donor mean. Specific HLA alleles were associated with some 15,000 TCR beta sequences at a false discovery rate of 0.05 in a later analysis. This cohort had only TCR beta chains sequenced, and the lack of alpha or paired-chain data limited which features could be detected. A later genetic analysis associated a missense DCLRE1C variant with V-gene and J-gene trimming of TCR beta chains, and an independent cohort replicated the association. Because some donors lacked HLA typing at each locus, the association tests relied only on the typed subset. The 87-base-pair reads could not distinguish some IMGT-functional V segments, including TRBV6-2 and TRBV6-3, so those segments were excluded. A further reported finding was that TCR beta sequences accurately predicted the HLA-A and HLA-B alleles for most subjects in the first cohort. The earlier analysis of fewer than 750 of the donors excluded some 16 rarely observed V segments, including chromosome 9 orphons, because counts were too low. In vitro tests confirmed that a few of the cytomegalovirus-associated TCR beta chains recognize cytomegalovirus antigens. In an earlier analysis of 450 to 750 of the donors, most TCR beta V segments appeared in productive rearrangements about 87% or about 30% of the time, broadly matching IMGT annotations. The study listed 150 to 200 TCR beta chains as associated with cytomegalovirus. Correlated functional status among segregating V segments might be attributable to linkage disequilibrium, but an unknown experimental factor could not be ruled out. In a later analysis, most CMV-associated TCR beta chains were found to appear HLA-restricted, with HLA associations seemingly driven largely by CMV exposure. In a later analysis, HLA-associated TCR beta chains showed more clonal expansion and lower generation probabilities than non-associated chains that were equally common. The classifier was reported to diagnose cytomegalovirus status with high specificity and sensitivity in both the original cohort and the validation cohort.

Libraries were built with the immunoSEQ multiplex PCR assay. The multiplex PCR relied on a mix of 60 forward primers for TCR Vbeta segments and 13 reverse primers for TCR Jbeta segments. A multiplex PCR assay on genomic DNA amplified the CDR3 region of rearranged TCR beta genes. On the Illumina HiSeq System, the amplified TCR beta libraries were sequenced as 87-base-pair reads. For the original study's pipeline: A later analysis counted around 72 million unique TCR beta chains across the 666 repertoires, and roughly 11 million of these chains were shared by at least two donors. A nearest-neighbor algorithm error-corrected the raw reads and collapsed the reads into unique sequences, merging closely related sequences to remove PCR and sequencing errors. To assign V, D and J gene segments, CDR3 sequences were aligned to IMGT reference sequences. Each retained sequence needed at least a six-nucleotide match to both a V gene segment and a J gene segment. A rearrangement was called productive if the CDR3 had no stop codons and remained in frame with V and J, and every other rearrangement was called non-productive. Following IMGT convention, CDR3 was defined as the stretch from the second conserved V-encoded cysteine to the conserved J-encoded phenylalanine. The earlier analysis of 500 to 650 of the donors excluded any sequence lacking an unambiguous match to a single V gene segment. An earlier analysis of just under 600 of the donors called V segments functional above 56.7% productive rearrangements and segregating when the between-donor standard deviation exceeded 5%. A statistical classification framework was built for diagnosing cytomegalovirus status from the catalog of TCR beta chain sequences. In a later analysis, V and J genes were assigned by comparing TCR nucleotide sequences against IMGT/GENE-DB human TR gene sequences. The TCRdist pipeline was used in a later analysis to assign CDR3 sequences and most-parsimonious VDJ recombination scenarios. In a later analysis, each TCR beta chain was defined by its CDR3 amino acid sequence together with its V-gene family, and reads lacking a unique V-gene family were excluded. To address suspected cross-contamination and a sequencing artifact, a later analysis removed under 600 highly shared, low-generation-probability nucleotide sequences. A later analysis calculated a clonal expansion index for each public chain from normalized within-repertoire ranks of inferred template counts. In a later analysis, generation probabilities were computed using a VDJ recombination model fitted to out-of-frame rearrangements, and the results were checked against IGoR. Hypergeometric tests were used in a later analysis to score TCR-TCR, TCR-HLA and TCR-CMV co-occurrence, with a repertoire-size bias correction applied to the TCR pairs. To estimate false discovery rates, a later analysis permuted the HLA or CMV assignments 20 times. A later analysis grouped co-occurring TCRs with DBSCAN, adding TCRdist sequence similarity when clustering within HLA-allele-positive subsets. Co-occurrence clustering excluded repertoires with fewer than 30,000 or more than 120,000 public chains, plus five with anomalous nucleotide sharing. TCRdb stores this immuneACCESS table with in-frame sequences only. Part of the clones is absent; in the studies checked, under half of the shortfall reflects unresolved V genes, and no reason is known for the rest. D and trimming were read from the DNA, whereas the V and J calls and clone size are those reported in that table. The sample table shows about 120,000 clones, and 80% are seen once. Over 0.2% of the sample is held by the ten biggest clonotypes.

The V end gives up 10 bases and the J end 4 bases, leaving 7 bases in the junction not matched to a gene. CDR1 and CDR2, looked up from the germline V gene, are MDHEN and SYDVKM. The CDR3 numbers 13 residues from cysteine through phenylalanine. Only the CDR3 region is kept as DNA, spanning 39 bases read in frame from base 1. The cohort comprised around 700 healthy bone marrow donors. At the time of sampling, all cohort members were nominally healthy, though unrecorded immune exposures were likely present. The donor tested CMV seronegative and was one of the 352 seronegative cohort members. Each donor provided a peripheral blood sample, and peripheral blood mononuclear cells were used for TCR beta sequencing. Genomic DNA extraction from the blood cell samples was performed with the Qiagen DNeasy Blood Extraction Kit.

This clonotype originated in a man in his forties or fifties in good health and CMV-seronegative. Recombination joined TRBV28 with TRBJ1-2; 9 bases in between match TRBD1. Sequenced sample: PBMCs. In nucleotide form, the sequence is TGTGCCACCCGTCGGACAGGGGCCTATGGCTACACCTTC. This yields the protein CATRRTGAYGYTF.